This T cell receptor (beta chain) was recorded in a study of T cell responses to AZD1222 COVID-19 vaccine. The assay was immunoSEQ multiplex PCR, and TCRdb's table has in-frame clones only and misses some. The table shows 150,000 or so clones, with roughly nine tenths occurring only once. V was clipped by 0 bases and J by 3 bases, with 6 bases between them. CDR1 SGHAT and CDR2 FQNNGV come from the germline V gene. This CDR3 is 13 amino acids long. This clone was seen once. The source of this sequence is an adult who received the AZD1222 COVID-19 vaccine. Sequencing was performed on peripheral blood, taken 28 days after the second AZD1222 dose. The chain is built from TRBV11-2 and TRBJ2-7; D is unresolved. CDR3 DNA sequence: TGTGCCAGCAGCTTAGATGACTTCTACGAGCAGTACTTC. Amino acid sequence: CASSLDDFYEQYF.